One sample yielded the 23 T cell receptor beta chains listed below, sequenced in a study of shared clonotypes between healthy human individuals. Data came from immunoSEQ multiplex PCR; TCRdb stores just in-frame clones and leaves some out. The repertoire holds about 2,100,000 clones, with about 92% as singletons. It was CD45RO-negative cells, positively selected for CCR7, that made up naive CD8 cells, with terminally differentiated effector memory CD45RA+ cells excluded. The sample comprised naive CD8+ T cells from PBMCs. These receptors were taken from a man aged 18 to 30 in good health. Some clones in this sample may be carry-over from other donors' samples.

The chain has TRBV10-3 and TRBJ2-5, with 7 positions matching TRBD1. Germline CDR1 and CDR2: ENHRY and SYGVKD. This CDR3 has 12 amino acids. Trimming removed 10 bases from V and 3 bases from J; junction bases left unmatched: 5. The CDR3 DNA is TGTGCCACGATGACAGGGAAAGAGACCCAGTACTTC. It translates to CATMTGKETQYF.

CDR3 residues: CASNLRDGISHTQYF. In nucleotides, the CDR3 is TGTGCCAGCAACCTCCGGGACGGAATCAGTCATACGCAGTATTTT. V is TRBV9 and J is TRBJ2-3; tentatively, D is TRBD1 or TRBD2 (5 bases each). Germline CDR1 reads SGDLS; CDR2 reads YYNGEE. Trimming took off 6 bases at V and 7 bases at J, with 21 bases between the two ends. The CDR3 is 15 residues long.

The CDR3 DNA reads TGTGCCAGCAGTTACTCTGTAGGGGAAAAATACAATGAGCAGTTCTTC. Protein: CASSYSVGEKYNEQFF. V gene TRBV6-5 combines with J gene TRBJ2-1; weak D call: TRBD1 (5 bases). The CDR3 covers 16 residues. The V end was cut by 0 bases, the J end by 4 bases, with 13 bases between. CDR1 and CDR2 (germline): MNHEY, SVGAGI.

Here the CDR3 reads CASSIHPATNEKLFF. The CDR3 DNA follows: TGTGCCAGTAGTATTCACCCTGCAACTAATGAAAAACTGTTTTTT. The chain links TRBV19 to TRBJ1-4; D is ambiguous. Germline CDR1 is LNHDA and CDR2 is SQIVND (reference sequence). Trimming removed 3 bases at V and 0 bases at J, with 8 bases between. This CDR3 spans 15 amino acids. Complete variable domain (other parts from reference TRBV19 and TRBJ1-4): DGGITQSPKYLFRKEGQNVTLSCEQNLNHDAMYWYRQDPGQGLRLIYYSQIVNDFQKGDIAEGYSVSREKKESFPLTVTSAQKNPTAFYLCASSIHPATNEKLFFGSGTQLSVL.

The J gene is TRBJ2-3, the V gene TRBV5-1; unclear D gene. Germline CDR1 reads SGHRS; CDR2 reads YFSETQ. Trimming stripped 4 bases from V and 5 bases from J, with 8 bases between. This CDR3 has 12 residues. This chain's CDR3 is CASSGIEDTQYF. The CDR3 DNA reads TGCGCCAGCAGCGGTATTGAAGATACGCAGTATTTT.

This chain uses TRBV28 with TRBJ2-1; 10 nucleotides agree with TRBD1. CDR1 and CDR2 (germline): MDHEN, SYDVKM. J was trimmed by 4 bases and V by 6 bases; bases with no gene match: 3. The CDR3 extends over 14 amino acids. In DNA form, the CDR3 reads TGTGCCAGCAGCAGACAGGGGGCATACAATGAGCAGTTCTTC. It translates to CASSRQGAYNEQFF.

J is TRBJ2-3 and V is TRBV18; 9 bases fit TRBD1. The length of the CDR3 is 16 residues. V lost 4 bases and J lost 3; bases outside the gene matches: 8. CDR1 is KGHSH and CDR2 is LQKENI in the germline V gene. The CDR3 DNA reads TGTGCCAGCTCACTTAGCCGGGACAGGGTGACAGATACGCAGTATTTT. It specifies CASSLSRDRVTDTQYF.

The chain has TRBV5-6 and TRBJ2-7; 12 bases map to TRBD2. CDR3 length: 18 residues. The V gene end was trimmed by 1 base and the J gene end by 2 bases; junction bases not matched to a gene: 10. Germline V gives CDR1 SGHDT, CDR2 YYEEEE. CDR3 nucleotides: TGTGCCAGCAGCTTGCAAGGACTAGCGGGAACCGCAACCTACGAGCAGTACTTC. This codes for CASSLQGLAGTATYEQYF.

The genes are TRBV15 and TRBJ2-1, with TRBD2 matching over 11 bases. Germline values: CDR1 LNHNV, CDR2 YYDKDF (reference sequence). Losses at the gene ends were 0 bases for V and 6 bases for J; bases not matched to a gene: 13. The CDR3 extends over 19 amino acids. DNA of the CDR3: TGTGCCACCAGCAGAGATCTACTAGCGGGAGAGGGGGGACTCAATGAGCAGTTCTTC. As protein: CATSRDLLAGEGGLNEQFF.

The chain has TRBV6-1 and TRBJ1-3; a possible D gene is TRBD1 (5 bases). The V end was cut by 2 bases, the J end by 12 bases, with 23 bases between. The CDR3 is 16 amino acids. The germline gives CDR1 MNHNS, CDR2 SASEGT. The CDR3 sequence is CASSERGVGVVPGIYF. As DNA, the CDR3 is TGTGCCAGCAGTGAAAGAGGGGTTGGGGTCGTCCCCGGCATATATTTT.

The chain is built from TRBV27 and TRBJ2-7; 9 positions match TRBD1. CDR1 and CDR2 (germline): MNHEY, SMNVEV (reference sequence). The J segment lost 3 bases and the V segment lost 8 bases, leaving 8 bases of the junction unmatched. This CDR3 is built from 14 residues. The CDR3 coding sequence is TGTGCCAGCGCAGGGACAGGGAGCAACTACGAGCAGTACTTC. Its protein product is CASAGTGSNYEQYF.

This chain connects TRBV13 to TRBJ2-6; 8 bases are a match to TRBD1. CDR1 PRHDT and CDR2 FYEKMQ come from the germline V gene (reference sequence). Germline trimming cut 5 bases from V and 0 bases from J; bases unmatched to any gene: 6. The CDR3 sequence is 17 residues long. The CDR3 DNA reads TGTGCCAGCAGCGACAGGGGAGCCTTCTCTGGGGCCAACGTCCTGACTTTC. Amino acid sequence: CASSDRGAFSGANVLTF. Together with reference TRBV13 and TRBJ2-6, the CDR3 gives the full variable domain: AAGVIQSPRHLIKEKRETATLKCYPIPRHDTVYWYQQGPGQDPQFLISFYEKMQSDKGSIPDRFSAQQFSDYHSELNMSSLELGDSALYFCASSDRGAFSGANVLTFGAGSRLTVL.

The chain joins TRBV9 to TRBJ1-1; a weak D match, TRBD1 (6 bases). V lost 4 bases and J 11 bases, leaving 18 bases between the germline ends. There are 13 residues in the CDR3. Germline lookup yields CDR1 SGDLS and CDR2 YYNGEE. The CDR3 loop is CASSSPGQIVAFF. DNA of the CDR3: TGTGCCAGCAGCTCCCCCGGACAGATCGTTGCTTTCTTT.

V is TRBV27 and J is TRBJ2-1; D call uncertain. The ends were cut back, 8 bases at V and 0 bases at J, with 14 bases in the middle. The germline CDR1 and CDR2 sequences are MNHEY and SMNVEV (reference sequence). The CDR3 sequence is 15 residues long. The CDR3 DNA reads as TGTGCCAGCGGAGACTCGATAAGCTCCTACAATGAGCAGTTCTTC. This translates into CASGDSISSYNEQFF.

The V call is TRBV6-6, the J call TRBJ2-3; D is undetermined. The CDR3 is 13 residues long. CDR1 is MNHNY and CDR2 is SVGAGI in the germline V gene (reference sequence). V gave up 0 bases and J gave up 6 bases, with 7 bases separating them. The CDR3 spells CASSYSHPDTQYF. The CDR3, as DNA: TGTGCCAGCAGTTACTCCCACCCGGATACGCAGTATTTT.

This sequence joins TRBV29-1 and TRBJ2-2; 11 bases are shared with TRBD1. The CDR3 extends over 14 amino acids. V lost 6 bases and J lost 3; bases outside the gene matches: 3. The germline V gene has CDR1 SQVTM and CDR2 ANQGSEA. CDR3 protein: CSVWDRGDTGELFF. The CDR3 DNA follows: TGCAGCGTCTGGGACAGGGGGGACACCGGGGAGCTGTTTTTT.

Written as DNA, the CDR3 is TGTGCCAGCAGCACCCCCCTAGGGTGGGTCTCCTACGAGCAGTACTTC. Translated: CASSTPLGWVSYEQYF. The chain uses TRBV2 and TRBJ2-7, with D hard to call. Trimming removed 6 bases from V and 0 bases from J, with 18 bases in between. The CDR3 consists of 16 residues. Germline V gene sequence: CDR1 SNHLY, CDR2 FYNNEI.

The chain links TRBV11-2 to TRBJ2-7, with D perhaps matching TRBD1 (6 bases). The CDR3 is 17 amino acids. The germline V and J ends were trimmed by 3 bases and 4 bases, with 22 bases remaining between them. CDR1 SGHAT and CDR2 FQNNGV come from the germline V gene. The CDR3 loop is CASSFPRAAGERYEQYF. The CDR3 bases are TGTGCCAGCAGCTTCCCGCGTGCGGCAGGGGAAAGGTACGAGCAGTACTTC.

The CDR3 DNA reads as TGTGCCAGCGCAAGGAGAGGTTATGGAACCGGGGAGCTGTTTTTT. Translating gives CASARRGYGTGELFF. This chain connects TRBV2 to TRBJ2-2; D unresolved. CDR1 SNHLY and CDR2 FYNNEI come from the germline V gene. Trimming left V 8 bases short and J 5 bases short, with 18 bases between. The CDR3 covers 15 residues.

The rearrangement joins TRBV19 to TRBJ2-2; 10 nucleotides line up with TRBD2. The ends lost 7 bases at V and 2 bases at J; junction bases unmatched: 4. Germline lookup yields CDR1 LNHDA and CDR2 SQIVND (reference sequence). The CDR3 runs 15 residues. CDR3 DNA sequence: TGTGCCAGTATGAGGACTAGCGGAAACACCGGGGAGCTGTTTTTT. Its protein is CASMRTSGNTGELFF.

V usage is TRBV10-3 and J usage is TRBJ2-1; weak D call: TRBD2 (5 bases). V lost 6 bases, J lost 0 bases, and 6 bases lay in between. The CDR3 runs 13 residues. Germline V CDR1 and CDR2: ENHRY, SYGVKD. The CDR3 loop reads CAISGNSYNEQFF. In nucleotides, the CDR3 is TGTGCCATCAGCGGGAACTCCTACAATGAGCAGTTCTTC.

V gene TRBV6-4 combines with J gene TRBJ1-2, with a weak D call TRBD1 (5 bases). The CDR3 contains 15 residues. The germline CDR1 and CDR2 sequences are MRHNA and SNTAGT. Trimming shortened V by 6 bases and J by 4 bases, and 18 bases separated the two germline ends. CDR3 in DNA: TGTGCCAGCAGCCCCCATAGGGACCGTGGCTATGGCTACACCTTC. Amino acids: CASSPHRDRGYGYTF.

The chain combines TRBV4-2 with TRBJ2-7; possible D gene TRBD2, 5 bases. The V end was cut by 8 bases, the J end by 6 bases, with 17 bases between. The CDR3 sequence is 13 residues long. In germline, CDR1 is LGHNA, CDR2 YNFKEQ. The CDR3 protein is CASGSVDALEQYF. CDR3 sequence (DNA): TGTGCCAGCGGTAGCGTAGACGCCCTCGAGCAGTACTTC.